This entry lists 10 T cell receptor beta chains sequenced from one sample in a study of CD8 T cells in Susac syndrome (dated by TCRdb to between 2018 and 2021). The library came from the immunoSEQ multiplex PCR assay. RNA was extracted with the RNeasy kit and 0.5 to 1 ug was reverse transcribed using random hexamers. In TCRdb, the public reads were trimmed at Q25 with fastp and aligned with MiXCR, with productive beta chains retained. Every CDR3 protein is listed once, alongside the most common genes and DNA of its rows. The sample has roughly 180,000 distinct CDR3 sequences on record, more than 90% of them singletons. About 0.13% of the sample goes to the ten largest clones. Sequenced material: CD4+ T cells from PBMCs. The receptor set was obtained from a human donor in good health.

The V and J genes are TRBV20-1 and TRBJ2-1; tentatively, D is TRBD2 (5 bases). Trimming cost V 3 bases and J 2 bases, with 11 bases left between them. The CDR3 length is 14 residues. In germline, CDR1 is DFQATT, CDR2 SNEGSKA (reference sequence). The DNA for the CDR3 is TGCAGTGCTAGGCGGGTCGAGACCTACAATGAGCAGTTCTTC. It translates to CSARRVETYNEQFF.

The chain recombines TRBV4-3 with TRBJ2-3; D remains unclear. V lost 4 bases, J lost 0 bases, and 14 bases lay in between. This CDR3 comprises 16 residues. Per the germline V gene, CDR1 is LGHNA and CDR2 is YSLEER. The DNA for the CDR3 is TGCGCCAGCAGCCCCCGGAGAATTAGTAGCACAGATACGCAGTATTTT. Translated: CASSPRRISSTDTQYF.

This clonotype has a handful of counts. The chain is built from TRBV4-2 and TRBJ2-7; no firm D call. V was shortened by 3 bases and J by 3 bases, with 9 bases between the two germline ends. Looked up from germline, CDR1 is LGHNA and CDR2 is YNFKEQ. The CDR3 totals 13 residues. The chain's CDR3 is CASSQDSGYEQYF. CDR3 nucleotides: TGTGCCAGCAGCCAGGATTCAGGCTACGAGCAGTACTTC.

V usage is TRBV3-1 and J usage is TRBJ1-1; D is undetermined. Germline V lookup: CDR1 LGHDT, CDR2 YNNKEL (reference sequence). This CDR3 comprises 15 residues. Deletions cut 3 bases from V and 0 bases from J, with 11 bases between. The CDR3 reads CASSQWESMNTEAFF. The CDR3 nucleotides read TGTGCCAGCAGCCAGTGGGAGAGCATGAACACTGAAGCTTTCTTT.

V gene TRBV28 combines with J gene TRBJ1-2, with 11 bases that match TRBD1. This CDR3 is built from 14 residues. V lost 2 bases, J lost 8 bases, and 4 bases stayed unmatched. Germline loops: CDR1 MDHEN, CDR2 SYDVKM. The CDR3, as DNA: TGTGCCAGCAGTTTAGGACAGGGGGCGGGAGGCTACACCTTC. It translates to CASSLGQGAGGYTF.

This clonotype was seen just once. This chain uses TRBV29-1 with TRBJ2-5; D might be TRBD1 or TRBD2, each matching 7 bases. Between the trimmed V and J ends, which lost 7 bases and 5 bases, there was a span of 14 bases. Germline CDR1 and CDR2: SQVTM and ANQGSEA. This CDR3 has 12 amino acids. Here the CDR3 reads CSAQGGWETQYF. Here the CDR3 DNA reads TGCAGCGCCCAGGGGGGGTGGGAGACCCAGTACTTC.

The CDR3 region has the DNA TGTGCCAGTAGTATCGCAGGGAATCAGCCCCAGCATTTT. Protein: CASSIAGNQPQHF. The rearrangement uses TRBV19 and TRBJ1-5, with D perhaps TRBD1 (5 bases). The CDR3 totals 13 residues. Germline V gives CDR1 LNHDA, CDR2 SQIVND (reference sequence). Trimming left V 3 bases short and J 4 bases short, with 7 bases between.

The V call is TRBV9, the J call TRBJ1-6; 7 bases agree with TRBD1. From germline, CDR1 is SGDLS and CDR2 YYNGEE. The V gene end was trimmed by 3 bases and the J gene end by 7 bases; junction bases not matched to a gene: 13. CDR3 size: 17 residues. CDR3 nucleotide sequence: TGTGCCAGCAGCGGGGGGACAGATCCCCGGGAAAATTCACCCCTCCACTTT. Translation: CASSGGTDPRENSPLHF.

The chain joins TRBV7-2 to TRBJ2-5; no reliable D call. CDR3 size: 14 residues. V lost 4 bases to trimming and J lost 5 bases, with 14 bases between them. Looked up from germline, CDR1 is SGHTA and CDR2 is FQGNSA. The CDR3: CASSSRSIWETQYF. In nucleotides, the CDR3 is TGTGCCAGCAGCTCCAGGAGTATCTGGGAGACCCAGTACTTC.

V usage is TRBV12-3 or TRBV12-4 and J usage is TRBJ1-5; D gene uncertain. The CDR3 runs to 13 residues. With 1 base removed from V and 4 bases from J, the gap between germline ends came to 5 bases. CDR3 sequence reads: CASSLVRNQPQHF. CDR3 coding DNA: TGTGCCAGCAGTTTAGTCAGAAATCAGCCCCAGCATTTT.